This T cell receptor (beta chain) appears in the sequencing data of a study of human T cells and chemical hapten exposure. The V and J ends lost 0 bases and 14 bases respectively, with 17 bases between them. Germline CDR1 is MNHNY and CDR2 is SVGAGI (reference sequence). This CDR3 comprises 14 residues. This clonotype has a count of ten or more. MiXCR was run by TCRdb on the RACE reads, yielding one entry per CDR3 protein. The sample includes some 81,000 distinct CDR3 sequences, roughly 7.9% of them seen just once. Stated time point: healthy volunteer bleed at 6 weeks. Whole blood, unfractionated, served as the material for total RNA extraction.

The sequence derives from a female donor in good health. Some clones in this sample may be carry-over from other donors' samples. This chain links TRBV6-6 with TRBJ2-1; tentatively, D is TRBD1 (6 bases). The sequenced material came from whole blood. The CDR3 bases are TGTGCCAGCAGTTACTCGAGGACAGACAAATCGGAGTTCTTC. Encoded protein: CASSYSRTDKSEFF.